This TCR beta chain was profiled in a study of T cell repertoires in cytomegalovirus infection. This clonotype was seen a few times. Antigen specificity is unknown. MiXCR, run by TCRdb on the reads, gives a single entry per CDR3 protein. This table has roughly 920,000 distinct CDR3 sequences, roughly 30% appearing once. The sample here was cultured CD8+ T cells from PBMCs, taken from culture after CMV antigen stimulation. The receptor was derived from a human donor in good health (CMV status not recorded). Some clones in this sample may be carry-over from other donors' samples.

CDR3 bases: TGTGCCAGCAGCTTAACCGGCTGGGGGCAGTACAATGAGCAGTTCTTC. Residues: CASSLTGWGQYNEQFF. The V call is TRBV7-6, the J call TRBJ2-1, with D perhaps matching TRBD1 (6 bases). The CDR3 has 16 amino acids. Trimming cost V 2 bases and J 4 bases, with 15 bases left between them. From germline, CDR1 is SGHVS and CDR2 FNYEAQ.